One sample yielded the 27 T cell receptor beta chains listed below, sequenced in a study of human T cells and chemical hapten exposure. The time point was: patch test 1, 2 weeks after DPC sensitization. Treatment meaning: therapeutic diphenylcyclopropenone sensitization with weekly scalp DPC. TCRdb reprocessed the RACE reads with MiXCR, giving one entry per CDR3 protein. The sample lists some 340,000 distinct CDR3 sequences; around 7% were seen once. The material sequenced was whole blood, taken in connection with sensitization to the hapten diphenylcyclopropenone (DPC). Every receptor here comes from a woman between 18 and 30 years old with alopecia areata. Some clones in this sample may be carry-over from other donors' samples.

This clonotype was seen at least ten times. The J gene is TRBJ1-2, the V gene TRBV12-3 or TRBV12-4; D not resolved. Trimming cost V 9 bases and J 7 bases, with 12 bases left between them. The CDR3 is 11 residues long. The CDR3 reads CASGQAGGYTF. DNA for the CDR3: TGTGCCAGTGGGCAGGCCGGTGGCTACACCTTC.

This clonotype was detected ten times or more. This chain links TRBV28 with TRBJ1-5, with D possibly matching TRBD1 (5 bases). V dropped 6 bases and J dropped 5 bases, with 14 bases sitting between them. Germline loops: CDR1 MDHEN, CDR2 SYDVKM. This CDR3 spans 14 amino acids. The CDR3 loop is CASRLGTAHQPQHF. CDR3 nucleotide sequence: TGTGCCAGCAGACTCGGGACTGCTCATCAGCCCCAGCATTTT.

This clonotype was detected ten times or more. The CDR3 nucleotides are TGCAGTGCTCTACTAGCGGGGGGGCCTGAAGATACGCAGTATTTT. Translated: CSALLAGGPEDTQYF. The rearrangement joins TRBV20-1 to TRBJ2-3, with 13 bases that match TRBD2. Germline CDR1 reads DFQATT; CDR2 reads SNEGSKA (reference sequence). CDR3 length equals 15 residues. V shed 5 bases, J shed 5 bases, and the junction held 7 bases outside the gene matches.

This clonotype was picked up a small number of times. J is TRBJ1-1 and V is TRBV5-5, with D perhaps TRBD1 (5 bases). Deletions cut 3 bases from V and 0 bases from J, with 15 bases between. Germline V lookup: CDR1 SGHKS, CDR2 YYEKEE (reference sequence). The CDR3 is 16 residues long. The CDR3 sequence is CASSSGRGEMNTEAFF. As DNA, the CDR3 is TGTGCCAGCAGCTCAGGTCGGGGCGAGATGAACACTGAAGCTTTCTTT.

The chain links TRBV6-5 to TRBJ1-4; 7 nucleotides agree with TRBD1. The CDR3 is 17 amino acids. Germline V gene lookup returns CDR1 MNHEY and CDR2 SVGAGI. V gave up 5 bases and J gave up 0 bases; unmatched junction bases: 9. This CDR3 reads CASSRATGFATNEKLFF. CDR3 DNA sequence: TGTGCCAGCAGTCGCGCGACAGGGTTTGCAACTAATGAAAAACTGTTTTTT.

This clonotype was found many times. As DNA, the CDR3 is TGTGCCGGGGGACGGAAGAACACTGAAGCTTTCTTT. Encoded protein: CAGGRKNTEAFF. This chain joins TRBV6-8 and TRBJ1-1, with a possible D match to TRBD1 (5 bases). CDR1 is MNHGY, CDR2 SAAAGT, per germline. V lost 11 bases and J 1 base, leaving 11 bases between the germline ends. The CDR3 sequence is 12 residues long.

The chain combines TRBV12-3 or TRBV12-4 with TRBJ2-1; 7 positions match TRBD1. With 4 bases clipped from V and 3 bases from J, the junction kept 9 bases outside the gene matches. The CDR3 totals 16 residues. The CDR3 sequence is CASSSNRGRVYNEQFF. In nucleotides, the CDR3 is TGTGCCAGCAGTTCAAACAGGGGACGGGTCTACAATGAGCAGTTCTTC.

This clonotype appeared a few times. V gene TRBV27 combines with J gene TRBJ2-3; D is perhaps TRBD1 or TRBD2 (5 bases each). V lost 7 bases, J lost 2 bases, and 25 bases lay in between. Germline V gene sequence: CDR1 MNHEY, CDR2 SMNVEV (reference sequence). The CDR3 runs to 18 residues. CDR3 nucleotides: TGTGCCAGCACCATCCGGGGCGGAGGATTGCATCCCACAGATACGCAGTATTTT. Amino acid sequence: CASTIRGGGLHPTDTQYF.

A remark on this clonotype: One end of the junction is discordant with germline, which a read error may explain. The rearrangement links TRBV7-9 to TRBJ2-7; D is possibly TRBD1 or TRBD2 (5 bases each). This CDR3 is 15 amino acids long. CDR1 and CDR2 from the germline V gene are SEHNR and FQNEAQ (reference sequence). The CDR3 DNA follows: TGTGCCAGCAGCCTAGCTAAGGGGTATCCCTACGAGCAGTACTTC. Translation gives CASSLAKGYPYEQYF.

This clonotype occurred many times. The rearrangement uses TRBV7-2 and TRBJ2-3, with D tentatively TRBD2 (5 bases). Trimming took 4 bases from V and 0 from J, leaving 14 bases between them. Germline V lookup: CDR1 SGHTA, CDR2 FQGNSA. CDR3 length equals 16 residues. CDR3 coding DNA: TGTGCCAGCAGCTGGCGGACTCGCGGTAGCACAGATACGCAGTATTTT. Its translation: CASSWRTRGSTDTQYF.

This clonotype was seen a few times. The chain employs TRBV6-5 and TRBJ2-1, with no clear D. V lost 5 bases to trimming and J lost 4 bases, with 15 bases between them. The CDR3 sequence is 15 residues long. CDR1 is MNHEY and CDR2 is SVGAGI in the germline V gene. The DNA of the CDR3 is TGTGCCAGCAGTAAGACCCCCTCAGGTTACAATGAGCAGTTCTTC. It specifies CASSKTPSGYNEQFF.

The chain uses TRBV3-1 and TRBJ2-5, with D uncertain. Trimming shortened V by 4 bases and J by 6 bases, and 6 bases separated the two germline ends. The CDR3 is 11 residues long. Germline values: CDR1 LGHDT, CDR2 YNNKEL (reference sequence). CDR3: CASSLRKTQYF. The DNA of the CDR3 is TGTGCCAGCAGCCTGAGGAAGACCCAGTACTTC.

This chain connects TRBV6-5 to TRBJ2-7; D unresolved. V lost 6 bases, J lost 3 bases, and 6 bases lay in between. CDR3 length equals 11 residues. Germline V gene data show CDR1 as MNHEY and CDR2 as SVGAGI. The CDR3 sequence: CASRRNYEQYF. The CDR3 DNA follows: TGTGCCAGCAGAAGAAACTACGAGCAGTACTTC.

V usage is TRBV12-3 or TRBV12-4 and J usage is TRBJ1-1; a weak D match, TRBD1 (5 bases). The CDR3 runs to 13 residues. V was clipped by 3 bases and J by 5 bases, with 10 bases between them. The CDR3 sequence is CASSLGEITEAFF. The CDR3 bases are TGTGCCAGCAGTTTGGGGGAAATAACTGAAGCTTTCTTT.

This clonotype occurred many times. This sequence joins TRBV6-2 or TRBV6-3 and TRBJ2-5, with 7 bases aligning to TRBD2. V shed 4 bases, J shed 3 bases, and the junction held 8 bases outside the gene matches. Looked up from germline, CDR1 is MNHEY and CDR2 is SVGEGT. This CDR3 has 15 amino acids. CDR3 sequence (DNA): TGTGCCAGCAGTTTCCGGCTAGCGGATGAAGAGACCCAGTACTTC. Its translation is CASSFRLADEETQYF.

This clonotype was picked up many times. This chain connects TRBV2 to TRBJ1-6; TRBD1 aligns across 10 bases. J gave up 9 bases and V 6 bases, and 8 bases lay outside the gene matches. CDR1 is SNHLY, CDR2 FYNNEI, per germline. There are 15 residues in the CDR3. DNA for the CDR3: TGTGCCAGCAGAGACTTTCGGGACAGGGGTTCACCCCTCCACTTT. Amino acid sequence: CASRDFRDRGSPLHF.

This clonotype was counted only a few times. The gene calls are TRBV9 and TRBJ1-5, with a possible D match to TRBD1 (6 bases). The CDR3 length is 13 residues. The germline gives CDR1 SGDLS, CDR2 YYNGEE. V was shortened by 3 bases and J by 4 bases, with 8 bases between the two germline ends. CDR3 protein: CASSAGVNQPQHF. DNA of the CDR3: TGTGCCAGCAGCGCAGGGGTGAATCAGCCCCAGCATTTT.

This clonotype has only a few counts. The CDR3 region has the DNA TGTGCCAGCAGCCCGTACGAAGGGACAGGGAGGCAAGAGACCCAGTACTTC. Its translation is CASSPYEGTGRQETQYF. This chain links TRBV6-5 with TRBJ2-5, with TRBD1 matching over 9 bases. This CDR3 comprises 17 residues. Per germline, CDR1 MNHEY and CDR2 SVGAGI. V lost 6 bases to trimming and J lost 2 bases; unmatched junction nucleotides: 13.

This clonotype has a handful of counts. The rearrangement uses TRBV4-2 and TRBJ2-1; 9 bases align to TRBD2. The CDR3 contains 14 residues. J lost 6 bases, V lost 5 bases, and 5 bases had no gene match. Germline V gene sequence: CDR1 LGHNA, CDR2 YNFKEQ. Here the CDR3 reads CASSGGGGVNEQFF. The CDR3 DNA reads as TGTGCCAGCAGCGGCGGCGGGGGGGTCAATGAGCAGTTCTTC.

This clonotype was seen ten or more times. The chain joins TRBV7-2 to TRBJ2-1; 15 positions agree with TRBD2. The CDR3 totals 17 residues. Unmatched junction bases numbered 4, after V lost 5 bases and J lost 2 bases. Germline CDR1 and CDR2: SGHTA and FQGNSA. The CDR3 DNA sequence: TGTGCCAGCAGCGGCGGACTAGCGGGGGGGCCCTACAATGAGCAGTTCTTC. It specifies CASSGGLAGGPYNEQFF.

This clonotype was seen a handful of times. CDR3 DNA sequence: TGTGCCAGCAGTTTAACGGGACAGGGTGTCTACGAGCAGTACTTC. Protein product: CASSLTGQGVYEQYF. V usage is TRBV27 and J usage is TRBJ2-7, with 9 positions matching TRBD1. The trim removed 2 bases at V and 3 bases at J, leaving 5 bases unmatched. The germline V gene has CDR1 MNHEY and CDR2 SMNVEV (reference sequence). The CDR3 covers 15 residues.

The chain recombines TRBV5-4 with TRBJ2-1; D is tentatively TRBD1 or TRBD2 (6 bases each). Germline values: CDR1 SGHNT, CDR2 YYREEE (reference sequence). The CDR3 loop spans 13 amino acids. Trimming shortened V by 5 bases and J by 10 bases, and 16 bases separated the two germline ends. The CDR3 sequence: CASRVGGGREQFF. In DNA form, the CDR3 reads TGTGCCAGCAGGGTAGGTGGGGGGCGCGAGCAGTTCTTC.

The chain carries TRBV12-3 or TRBV12-4 and TRBJ1-1, with D tentatively TRBD1 (5 bases). This CDR3 spans 14 amino acids. Trimming took off 2 bases at V and 3 bases at J, with 10 bases between the two ends. The CDR3 region is CASSLRWGDTEAFF. The DNA of the CDR3 is TGTGCCAGCAGTTTAAGATGGGGGGACACTGAAGCTTTCTTT.

The chain recombines TRBV15 with TRBJ1-2; D uncertain. The CDR3 length is 14 residues. Between the trimmed V and J ends, which lost 0 bases and 4 bases, there was a span of 9 bases. CDR1 and CDR2 from the germline V gene are LNHNV and YYDKDF (reference sequence). CDR3 DNA: TGTGCCACCAGCAGAGATCAACAGCTCTATGGCTACACCTTC. Amino acid sequence: CATSRDQQLYGYTF.

J is TRBJ2-7 and V is TRBV18; D not certain. Germline V gives CDR1 KGHSH, CDR2 LQKENI. There are 12 residues in the CDR3. The V end was cut by 3 bases, the J end by 4 bases, with 7 bases between. As DNA, the CDR3 is TGTGCCAGCTCACCCGCCATGTACGAGCAGTACTTC. Amino acids: CASSPAMYEQYF.

The rearrangement links TRBV27 to TRBJ1-6, with D unclear. V lost 4 bases to trimming and J lost 9 bases, with 13 bases between them. The germline CDR1 and CDR2 sequences are MNHEY and SMNVEV (reference sequence). This CDR3 spans 14 amino acids. Written as DNA, the CDR3 is TGTGCCAGCAGTTCTCCCGGGATTGGTTCACCCCTCCACTTT. This encodes CASSSPGIGSPLHF.

This clonotype was detected ten times or more. The chain employs TRBV14 and TRBJ1-1; 8 bases align to TRBD1. The CDR3 is 12 amino acids. Germline V CDR1 and CDR2: SGHDN, FVKESK. V gave up 1 base and J gave up 10 bases; unmatched junction bases: 2. CDR3 DNA sequence: TGTGCCAGCAGCCAAGGTACAGGGGGAGCTTTCTTT. It encodes CASSQGTGGAFF.